The 2 T cell receptor beta chains below come from one sample, sequenced in a study of STAT5B mutations in CD4+ large granular lymphocyte leukemia. The method was immunoSEQ multiplex PCR; TCRdb's version includes in-frame clones alone and lacks a portion of them. Of 30,000 or so clones in the sample, 79% were seen once. The sample taken for sequencing was CD4+ T cells from blood buffy coats. These receptors were obtained from a human donor in good health.

This clone has a handful of counts. V usage is TRBV2 and J usage is TRBJ2-2; TRBD2 is a possible D gene (5 bases). Germline loops: CDR1 SNHLY, CDR2 FYNNEI. V was pared by 4 bases and J by 6 bases, with 9 bases between. The CDR3 runs to 13 residues. The chain's CDR3 is CASSVRGPGELFF. The CDR3 bases are TGTGCCAGCAGTGTCCGGGGTCCCGGGGAGCTGTTTTTT.

The chain links TRBV7-9 to TRBJ1-2; D remains unclear. CDR1 is SEHNR and CDR2 is FQNEAQ in the germline V gene (reference sequence). V lost 6 bases, J lost 3 bases, and 17 bases lay in between. CDR3 length: 15 residues. The CDR3 DNA reads TGTGCCAGCAGGGCGAGGGCAGGCGTAGACTATGGCTACACCTTC. Translation: CASRARAGVDYGYTF.